This TCR beta chain was documented in a study of CD8 T cells in Susac syndrome (dated by TCRdb to about 2019). General notes on the study: The study used repertoire sequencing to test whether antigen drove CD8+ T cell activation and differentiation in Susac syndrome. The clonality of the CD8+ T cell repertoire was compared across 12 healthy donors, around 14 Susac syndrome patients and around 16 multiple sclerosis patients.

RNA was extracted using the RNeasy kit, and roughly 0.5 to 1 microgram was reverse transcribed with random hexamers. The immunoSEQ multiplex PCR assay, covering 54 Vbeta and 13 Jbeta segments, was used to amplify TCR beta CDR3 regions. To correct PCR amplification bias, a synthetic template baseline was used for both primer optimization and computational correction. Per the authors' processing: Only productive sequences were kept, with reads annotated to V, D and J genes according to IMGT and analyzed in immunoSEQ Analyzer. Clonality was calculated as one minus the Shannon entropy normalized by log2 of the number of productive unique sequences. For each patient and control, public and private clones were evaluated among the 100 most prevalent clones. Clones were defined as Susac-specific if absent from the healthy and MS cohorts, from 1052 published viral clones and from other ImmuneACCESS disease sequences. TCRdb redid the processing of the public reads, applying fastp at Q25 and MiXCR, and retained in-frame beta chains. CDR3 protein duplicates are merged, each entry listing the most common genes and DNA. The V and J calls and clone size come from TCRdb's table, not from the authors' own analysis. In all, the sample holds approximately 110,000 distinct CDR3 sequences, and more than 80% of those were seen once. Of the sample, approximately 0.31% falls within the top ten clones.

About this clonotype itself: This clone's antigen is unknown. No clone much larger than this one lies a single base away; base qualities are absent.

What the work shows at the level of the full study, not this receptor alone: The number of individuals in the TCR sequencing and HLA analysis was recognized as being relatively small.

V and J are trimmed by 5 bases and 1 base, and the gene matches miss 5 bases of the junction. Taken from cysteine to phenylalanine, the CDR3 has 16 residues. Solely the CDR3 DNA is kept, with 48 bases framed from the first base. The germline V gene (reference sequence) supplies CDR1 SEHNR and CDR2 FQNEAQ. Peripheral blood CD8+ and CD4+ T cells from healthy donors, Susac syndrome patients and multiple sclerosis patients were profiled using high-throughput TCR beta sequencing. The multiple sclerosis controls were treatment-naive patients whose relapsing-remitting disease, either stable or active, fulfilled the revised McDonald criteria. Bulk CD8+ and CD4+ T cells were purified by magnetic negative isolation, while CD8+ TEMRA cells were enriched using FACS. Blood was drawn into EDTA tubes, processed within 24 hours, and PBMCs were isolated by density gradient centrifugation. PBMCs destined for TCR sequencing were cryopreserved in liquid nitrogen and later thawed in a 37 °C water bath. Purity of sorted or isolated CD4+, CD8+ and CD8+ TEMRA cells was at least 90%.

Recombination linked TRBV7-9 to TRBJ2-5; 12 bases in between match TRBD2. The receptor comes from a human donor with multiple sclerosis. Material: CD8+ T cells from PBMCs. In nucleotides, the sequence is TGTGCCAGCAGCAGTCGACTAGCGGGGGTCCAAGAGACCCAGTACTTC. Its product reads: CASSSRLAGVQETQYF. The variable domain in full, with residues beyond the CDR3 obtained from the reference TRBV7-9 and TRBJ2-5 genes, is DTGVSQNPRHKITKRGQNVTFRCDPISEHNRLYWYRQTLGQGPEFLTYFQNEAQLEKSRLLSDRFSAERPKGSFSTLEIQRTEQGDSAMYLCASSSRLAGVQETQYFGPGTRLLVL.